This TCR beta chain is drawn from a study of T-cell memory formation after mild COVID-19. General study points: CD4+ contracting clones were found mainly in CM and EM, and CD8+ ones in EMRA. CD4/CD8 balance characterized clones contracting day 15 to 85, and CD4+ skew characterized later expanders. Pre-infection memory contained some responding clones, which suggested that cross-reactive memory had joined.

The germline V gene has CDR1 SGHRS and CDR2 YFSETQ. Trimming took 4 bases from V and 5 from J; bases not matched to a gene: 14. The CDR3 loop spans 16 amino acids. In its sample, this clonotype was seen a few times. Its target is unknown. 5'RACE primed from the constant segment yielded TCR alpha and TCR beta cDNA libraries bearing sample barcodes and UMIs. Each CDR3 protein is one row after TCRdb ran MiXCR on the 5' RACE reads. The sample consists of 180,000 or so distinct CDR3 sequences, under 14% of them appearing once. Sequenced sample: PBMCs or a T cell subset sorted from them (not recorded which). The rearrangement uses TRBV5-1 and TRBJ1-1; 7 nucleotides align to TRBD1. The receptor's source is a young man who had mild COVID-19 (a few samples of this study predate the infection). Cell type and time point are not known. DNA for the CDR3: TGCGCCAGCAGCCAACGACAGGGTAGGGGGGGAACTGAAGCTTTCTTT. It translates to CASSQRQGRGGTEAFF.